The 2 T cell receptor beta chains below all came from one sample that was sequenced in a study of shared T cell receptors in the human thymus. The data were produced by immunoSEQ multiplex PCR, yet TCRdb's version contains in-frame clones alone and is incomplete. The sample contains hundreds of thousands of clones, approximately 95% of which appear only once. The sequencing input was thymocytes. Source of these receptors: a human donor.

This chain joins TRBV10-3 and TRBJ2-7, with 10 nucleotides matching TRBD2. The CDR3 is 14 amino acids. After removal of 7 bases from V and 2 bases from J, the junction contained 5 bases not matched to a gene. CDR1 and CDR2 (germline): ENHRY, SYGVKD. CDR3 DNA: TGTGCCATCAACACTAGCGGGGTCACCTACGAGCAGTACTTC. It specifies CAINTSGVTYEQYF.

This rearrangement joins TRBV30 to TRBJ2-3; 9 positions agree with TRBD2. The length of the CDR3 is 15 residues. Germline CDR1 reads GTSNPN; CDR2 reads SVGIG (reference sequence). J gave up 0 bases and V 4 bases, and 5 bases lay outside the gene matches. DNA of the CDR3: TGTGCCTGGAAGGGCGGGAGGGGGAGCACAGATACGCAGTATTTT. Its translation: CAWKGGRGSTDTQYF.